The 10 T cell receptor beta chains below come from one sample, sequenced in a study of blood T cell repertoires in COVID-19. Here immunoSEQ multiplex PCR was the method, and the copy in TCRdb shows in-frame clones only, minus some. This repertoire shows some 290,000 clones, less than 85% found once; its top ten account for over 4.5%. The sample taken for sequencing was peripheral blood. The receptors originated from a man in his 60s who had recovered from COVID-19.

The chain is built from TRBV19 and TRBJ1-1; possible D gene TRBD1, 6 bases. Germline lookup yields CDR1 LNHDA and CDR2 SQIVND (reference sequence). V lost 6 bases and J lost 0, with 14 bases in between. The CDR3 has 15 residues. The CDR3 sequence: CASSSRDTVNTEAFF. CDR3 nucleotides: TGTGCCAGTAGCAGCCGGGACACCGTGAACACTGAAGCTTTCTTT.

In its sample, this clone was seen a few times. The chain recombines TRBV19 with TRBJ1-1; the D is unclear. The germline V gene encodes CDR1 LNHDA and CDR2 SQIVND (reference sequence). V was clipped by 7 bases and J by 2 bases, with 11 bases between them. The CDR3 has 13 amino acids. The CDR3: CASKAPLNTEAFF. CDR3 in DNA: TGTGCCAGTAAAGCCCCGCTTAACACTGAAGCTTTCTTT.

Of note for this clone: Its ends do not fully match the called genes, so a read error is possible. Other DNA sequences in this specimen translate into the identical CDR3. V gene TRBV5-5 combines with J gene TRBJ1-5, with 9 bases that match TRBD1. The CDR3 length is 16 residues. In germline, CDR1 is SGHKS, CDR2 YYEKEE (reference sequence). CDR3 sequence: CASSLVQGAGNQPQHF. The CDR3, as DNA: TGTGCTAGCAGCTTGGTACAGGGGGCTGGCAATCAGCCCCAGCATTTT.

V and J are TRBV6-5 and TRBJ2-1; D might be TRBD2 (6 bases). V was shortened by 11 bases and J by 0 bases, with 14 bases between the two germline ends. Germline assignment: CDR1 MNHEY and CDR2 SVGAGI. This CDR3 has 14 residues. CDR3 DNA sequence: TGTGCCGCCAGGAGGGCGGGCTCCTACAATGAGCAGTTCTTC. It is translated as CAARRAGSYNEQFF.

This clone was detected only once. The J gene is TRBJ2-1, the V gene TRBV7-2; D possibly corresponds to TRBD2 (6 bases). CDR3 length: 13 amino acids. The germline V and J ends were trimmed by 5 bases and 10 bases, with 15 bases remaining between them. From germline, CDR1 is SGHTA and CDR2 FQGNSA. The CDR3 nucleotides are TGTGCCAGCAGCGGAGGGGTCCGCCCAGAGCAGTTCTTC. Its protein is CASSGGVRPEQFF.

J is TRBJ2-7 and V is TRBV5-1, with 8 bases aligning to TRBD2. J gave up 7 bases and V 4 bases, and 13 bases lay outside the gene matches. Germline CDR1 is SGHRS and CDR2 is YFSETQ. The CDR3 is made up of 15 amino acids. The CDR3 loop is CASSPGGLAAGEQYF. The CDR3 coding sequence is TGCGCCAGCAGCCCGGGAGGGCTAGCGGCGGGAGAGCAGTACTTC. Filled out from reference TRBV5-1 and TRBJ2-7, the complete variable domain reads KAGVTQTPRYLIKTRGQQVTLSCSPISGHRSVSWYQQTPGQGLQFLFEYFSETQRNKGNFPGRFSGRQFSNSRSEMNVSTLELGDSALYLCASSPGGLAAGEQYFGPGTRLTVT.

This rearrangement joins TRBV2 to TRBJ2-7; tentatively, D is TRBD1 (7 bases). This CDR3 has 12 residues. The V and J ends lost 6 bases and 7 bases respectively, with 13 bases between them. Per the germline V gene, CDR1 is SNHLY and CDR2 is FYNNEI. The CDR3 nucleotides are TGTGCCAGCAGCGAGGGGGCGGGGGAGCAGTACTTC. Translated: CASSEGAGEQYF. Complete variable domain (other parts from reference TRBV2 and TRBJ2-7): EPEVTQTPSHQVTQMGQEVILRCVPISNHLYFYWYRQILGQKVEFLVSFYNNEISEKSEIFDDQFSVERPDGSNFTLKIRSTKLEDSAMYFCASSEGAGEQYFGPGTRLTVT.

This clone was seen only a few times. CDR3 residues: CASSYGSGAETQYF. The CDR3 nucleotides are TGTGCCAGCAGTTACGGCAGCGGGGCAGAGACCCAGTACTTC. The V call is TRBV6-5, the J call TRBJ2-5; TRBD2 matches at 7 bases. Germline loops: CDR1 MNHEY, CDR2 SVGAGI. This CDR3 is built from 14 residues. J gave up 4 bases and V 2 bases, and 4 bases lay outside the gene matches.

The chain joins TRBV6-5 to TRBJ1-5; the match to TRBD1 covers 8 bases. Germline V CDR1 and CDR2: MNHEY, SVGAGI. V lost 6 bases to trimming and J lost 0 bases; unmatched junction nucleotides: 4. This CDR3 contains 15 residues. This CDR3 is CASSFDRGSNQPQHF. The CDR3 DNA is TGTGCCAGCAGCTTCGACAGGGGTAGCAATCAGCCCCAGCATTTT.

This clone has only one observation. The J gene is TRBJ2-3, the V gene TRBV5-1; 12 bases map to TRBD2. Germline V gives CDR1 SGHRS, CDR2 YFSETQ. The CDR3 runs 16 residues. V shed 2 bases and J 2 bases; nucleotides not matched to a gene: 3. This chain's CDR3 is CASSLRTSGATDTQYF. The CDR3 coding sequence is TGCGCCAGCAGCTTACGGACTAGCGGGGCCACAGATACGCAGTATTTT.